This TCR beta chain was captured by sequencing in a study of T cells after yellow fever vaccination. One entry per CDR3 protein results from TCRdb running MiXCR on the 5' RACE reads. The sample consists of approximately 170,000 distinct CDR3 sequences, 9.5% to 11% of them appearing once. Looked up from germline, CDR1 is SEHNR and CDR2 is FQNEAQ (reference sequence). Trimming removed 7 bases from V and 4 bases from J; junction bases left unmatched: 9. CDR3 length: 15 residues. This clonotype was observed a handful of times. The chain combines TRBV7-9 with TRBJ1-2, with 10 bases that match TRBD1. The sequence came from a man younger than 35 who received the YFV17D yellow fever vaccine. The starting material was CD8+ T cells sorted from PBMCs, obtained 15 days after the yellow fever booster vaccination. DNA for the CDR3: TGTGCCAGCACCAGAGGGGACAGGGGCGGCTATGGCTACACCTTC. It translates to CASTRGDRGGYGYTF.